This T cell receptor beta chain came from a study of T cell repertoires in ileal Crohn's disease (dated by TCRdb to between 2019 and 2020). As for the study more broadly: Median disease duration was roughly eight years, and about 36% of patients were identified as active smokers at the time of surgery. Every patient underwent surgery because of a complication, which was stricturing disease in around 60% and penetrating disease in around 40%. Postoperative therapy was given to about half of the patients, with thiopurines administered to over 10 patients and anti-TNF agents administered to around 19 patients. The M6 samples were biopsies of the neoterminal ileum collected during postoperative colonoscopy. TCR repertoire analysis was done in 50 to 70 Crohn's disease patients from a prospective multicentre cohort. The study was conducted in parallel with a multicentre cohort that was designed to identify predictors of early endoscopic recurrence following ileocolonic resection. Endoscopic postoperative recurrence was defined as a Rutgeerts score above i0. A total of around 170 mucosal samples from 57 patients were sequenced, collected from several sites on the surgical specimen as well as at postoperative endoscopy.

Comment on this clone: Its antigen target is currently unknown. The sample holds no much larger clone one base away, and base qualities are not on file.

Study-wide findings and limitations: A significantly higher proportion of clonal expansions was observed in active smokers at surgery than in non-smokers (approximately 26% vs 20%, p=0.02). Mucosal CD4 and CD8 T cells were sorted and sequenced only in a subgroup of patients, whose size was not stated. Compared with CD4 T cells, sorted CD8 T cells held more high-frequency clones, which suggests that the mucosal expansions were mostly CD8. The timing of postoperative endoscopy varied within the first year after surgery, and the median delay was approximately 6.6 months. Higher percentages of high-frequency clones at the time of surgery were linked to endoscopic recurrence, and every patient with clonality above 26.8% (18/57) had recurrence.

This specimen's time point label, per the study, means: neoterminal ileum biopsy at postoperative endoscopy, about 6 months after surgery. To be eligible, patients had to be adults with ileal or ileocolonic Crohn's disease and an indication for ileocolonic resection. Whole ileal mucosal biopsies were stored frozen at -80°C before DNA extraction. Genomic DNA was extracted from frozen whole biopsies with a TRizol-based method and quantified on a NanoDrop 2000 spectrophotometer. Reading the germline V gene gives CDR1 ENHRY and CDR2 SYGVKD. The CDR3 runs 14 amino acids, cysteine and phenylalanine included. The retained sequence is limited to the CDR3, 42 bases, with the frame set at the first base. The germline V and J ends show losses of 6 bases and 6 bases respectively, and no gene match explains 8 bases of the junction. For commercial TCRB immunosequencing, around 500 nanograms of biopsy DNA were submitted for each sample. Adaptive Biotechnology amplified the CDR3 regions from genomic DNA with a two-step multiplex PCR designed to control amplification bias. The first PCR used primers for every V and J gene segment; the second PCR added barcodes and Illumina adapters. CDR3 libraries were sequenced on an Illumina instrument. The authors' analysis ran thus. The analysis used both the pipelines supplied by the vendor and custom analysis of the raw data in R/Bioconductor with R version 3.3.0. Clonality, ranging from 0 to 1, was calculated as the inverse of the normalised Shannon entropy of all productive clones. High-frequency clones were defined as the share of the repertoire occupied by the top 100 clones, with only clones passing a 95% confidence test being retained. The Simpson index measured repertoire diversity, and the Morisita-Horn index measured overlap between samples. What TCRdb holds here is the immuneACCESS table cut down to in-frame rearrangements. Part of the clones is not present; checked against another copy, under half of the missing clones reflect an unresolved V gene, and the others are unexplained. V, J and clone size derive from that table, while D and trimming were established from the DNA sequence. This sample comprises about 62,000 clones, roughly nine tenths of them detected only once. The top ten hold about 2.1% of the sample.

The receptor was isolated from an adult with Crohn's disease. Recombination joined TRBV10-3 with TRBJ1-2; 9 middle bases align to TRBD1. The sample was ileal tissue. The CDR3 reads CAIRKGQGTDGYTF. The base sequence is TGTGCCATCAGAAAAGGACAGGGGACGGATGGCTACACCTTC.